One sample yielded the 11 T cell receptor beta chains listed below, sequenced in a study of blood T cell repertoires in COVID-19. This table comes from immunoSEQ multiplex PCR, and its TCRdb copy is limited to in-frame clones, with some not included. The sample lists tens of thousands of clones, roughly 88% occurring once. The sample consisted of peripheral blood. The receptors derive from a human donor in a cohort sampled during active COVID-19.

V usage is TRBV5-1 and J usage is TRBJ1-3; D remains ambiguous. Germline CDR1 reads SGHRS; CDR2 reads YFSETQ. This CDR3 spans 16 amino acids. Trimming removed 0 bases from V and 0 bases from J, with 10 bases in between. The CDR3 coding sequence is TGCGCCAGCAGCTTGGTCCCGTGGAGCTCTGGAAACACCATATATTTT. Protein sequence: CASSLVPWSSGNTIYF. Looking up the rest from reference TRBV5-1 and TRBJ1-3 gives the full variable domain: KAGVTQTPRYLIKTRGQQVTLSCSPISGHRSVSWYQQTPGQGLQFLFEYFSETQRNKGNFPGRFSGRQFSNSRSEMNVSTLELGDSALYLCASSLVPWSSGNTIYFGEGSWLTVV.

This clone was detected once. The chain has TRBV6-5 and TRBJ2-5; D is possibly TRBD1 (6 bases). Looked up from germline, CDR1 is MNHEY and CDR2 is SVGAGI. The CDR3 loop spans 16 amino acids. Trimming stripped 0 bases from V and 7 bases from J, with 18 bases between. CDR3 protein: CASSYSTGGALATQYF. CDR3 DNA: TGTGCCAGCAGTTACTCGACTGGGGGCGCGTTAGCGACCCAGTACTTC.

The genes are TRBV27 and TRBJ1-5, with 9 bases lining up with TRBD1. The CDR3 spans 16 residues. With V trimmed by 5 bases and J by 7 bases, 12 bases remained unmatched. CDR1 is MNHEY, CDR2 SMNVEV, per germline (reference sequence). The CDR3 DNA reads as TGTGCCAGCAGTCCCGGGACAGGGAGGGTTTTACAGCCCCAGCATTTT. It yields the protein CASSPGTGRVLQPQHF.

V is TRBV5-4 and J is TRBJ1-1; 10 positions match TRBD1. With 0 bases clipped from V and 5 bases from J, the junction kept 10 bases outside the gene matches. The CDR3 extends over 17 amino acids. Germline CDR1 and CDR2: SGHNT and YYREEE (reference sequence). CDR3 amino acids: CASSLVRGGTGATEAFF. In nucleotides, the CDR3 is TGTGCCAGCAGCTTGGTTCGTGGGGGGACAGGGGCGACTGAAGCTTTCTTT.

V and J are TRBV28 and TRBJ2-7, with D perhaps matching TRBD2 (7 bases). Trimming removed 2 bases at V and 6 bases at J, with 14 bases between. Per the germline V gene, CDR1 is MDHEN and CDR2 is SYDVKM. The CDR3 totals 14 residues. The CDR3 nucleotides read TGTGCCAGCAGTTTAACGGGTCGGGGGGCCGAGCAGTACTTC. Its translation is CASSLTGRGAEQYF.

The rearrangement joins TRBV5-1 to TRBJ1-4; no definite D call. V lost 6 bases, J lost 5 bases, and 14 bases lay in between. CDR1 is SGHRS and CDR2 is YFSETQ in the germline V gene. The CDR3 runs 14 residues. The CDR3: CASKSASGNEKLFF. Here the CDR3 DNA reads TGCGCCAGCAAAAGCGCCAGCGGCAATGAAAAACTGTTTTTT. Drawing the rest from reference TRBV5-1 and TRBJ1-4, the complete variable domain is KAGVTQTPRYLIKTRGQQVTLSCSPISGHRSVSWYQQTPGQGLQFLFEYFSETQRNKGNFPGRFSGRQFSNSRSEMNVSTLELGDSALYLCASKSASGNEKLFFGSGTQLSVL.

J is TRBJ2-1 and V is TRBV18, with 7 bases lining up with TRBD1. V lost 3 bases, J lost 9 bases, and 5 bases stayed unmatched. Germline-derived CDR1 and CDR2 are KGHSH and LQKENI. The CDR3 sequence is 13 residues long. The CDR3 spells CASSPDRVGEQFF. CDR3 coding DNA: TGTGCCAGCTCACCCGACAGGGTCGGTGAGCAGTTCTTC.

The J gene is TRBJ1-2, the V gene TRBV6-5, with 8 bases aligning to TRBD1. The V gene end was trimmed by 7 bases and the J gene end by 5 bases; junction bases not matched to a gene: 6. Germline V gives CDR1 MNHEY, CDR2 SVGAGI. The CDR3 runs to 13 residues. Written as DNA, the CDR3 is TGTGCCAGCACCCGAGACAGGGGATATGGCTACACCTTC. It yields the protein CASTRDRGYGYTF.

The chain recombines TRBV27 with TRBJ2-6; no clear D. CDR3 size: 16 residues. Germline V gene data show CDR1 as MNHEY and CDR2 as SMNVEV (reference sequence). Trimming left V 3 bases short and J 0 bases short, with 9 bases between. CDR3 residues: CASSFGQISGANVLTF. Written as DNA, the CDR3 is TGTGCCAGCAGTTTTGGGCAAATCTCTGGGGCCAACGTCCTGACTTTC. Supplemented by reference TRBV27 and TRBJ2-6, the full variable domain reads EAQVTQNPRYLITVTGKKLTVTCSQNMNHEYMSWYRQDPGLGLRQIYYSMNVEVTDKGDVPEGYKVSRKEKRNFPLILESPSPNQTSLYFCASSFGQISGANVLTFGAGSRLTVL.

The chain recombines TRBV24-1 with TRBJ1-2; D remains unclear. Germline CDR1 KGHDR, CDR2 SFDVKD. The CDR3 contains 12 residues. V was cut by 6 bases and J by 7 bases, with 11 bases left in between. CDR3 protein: CATSTRIGGYTF. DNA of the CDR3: TGTGCCACCAGTACCAGAATTGGTGGCTACACCTTC.

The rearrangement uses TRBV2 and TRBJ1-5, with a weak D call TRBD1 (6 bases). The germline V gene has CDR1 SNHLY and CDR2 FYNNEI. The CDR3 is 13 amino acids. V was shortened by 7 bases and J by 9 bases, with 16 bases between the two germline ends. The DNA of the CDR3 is TGTGCCAGCAAGGGGCCACCACAGGGGCCCCAGCATTTT. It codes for CASKGPPQGPQHF.